This T cell receptor (beta chain) was identified in a study of T cells in Graves' hyperthyroidism and ophthalmopathy. CDR3 length: 16 residues. CDR1 and CDR2 from the germline V gene are SGDLS and YYNGEE. With 5 bases clipped from V and 4 bases from J, the junction kept 9 bases outside the gene matches. It was RNA transcripts that yielded the amplified TCR beta CDR3 regions. HTBI primers drove first-round RT-PCR of the TCR CDR3. TCRdb reprocessed the multiplex PCR reads with MiXCR, giving one entry per CDR3 protein. Seen here are fewer than 700,000 distinct CDR3 sequences, around 16% observed once, and the top ten hold 3% to 4.5%. On this clonotype: Its antigen remains unidentified.

Findings and caveats of the study: A 13 V-J model separated ophthalmopathy from stable hyperthyroidism.

This chain connects TRBV9 to TRBJ2-5, with TRBD2 matching over 12 bases. The TCR was taken from a woman aged 25 to 39 with Graves' hyperthyroidism. The sample taken for sequencing was blood. DNA for the CDR3: TGTGCCAGCAGTGAGACTAGCGGGGGCAGGGGAGAGACCCAGTACTTC. Protein product: CASSETSGGRGETQYF.